The present T cell receptor (beta chain) was sequenced within a study of PD-L1 blockade in urothelial cancer. The V end lost 0 bases, the J end lost 4 bases, and 12 bases lay between the germline ends. The CDR3 is 15 residues long. Germline values: CDR1 SGHRS, CDR2 YFSETQ. The assay was immunoSEQ multiplex PCR, and TCRdb's table has in-frame clones only and misses some. The profile shows around 70,000 clones, under 90% of them singletons. This sample's time point: pretreatment peripheral blood. This TCR was sampled from a man aged 70-80 years with urothelial cancer. This sample comprised PBMCs, obtained around atezolizumab (anti-PD-L1) treatment. This rearrangement joins TRBV5-1 to TRBJ2-3, with a possible D match to TRBD1 (5 bases). Here the CDR3 reads CASSLAGQGADTQYF. CDR3 DNA: TGCGCCAGCAGCTTGGCCGGGCAGGGTGCAGATACGCAGTATTTT.